The present TCR beta chain was sequenced within a study of T cell repertoires in cytomegalovirus infection. TCRdb re-called the reads with MiXCR, one entry per CDR3 protein. The profile shows 310,000 or so distinct CDR3 sequences, more than 20% of them singletons. Germline V gives CDR1 SGHTA, CDR2 FQGNSA. V was shortened by 5 bases and J by 8 bases, with 21 bases between the two germline ends. The CDR3 is made up of 16 amino acids. As regards this clonotype: The target antigen is unknown.

General study results and limits: Within the response measured ex vivo, HLA-C-restricted CMV-specific TCR beta clonotypes were dominant.

Sequences were derived from cultured PBMCs, sampled from culture after CMV antigen stimulation. This chain joins TRBV7-2 and TRBJ1-4, with a weak D call TRBD1 (5 bases). This TCR was sampled from a human donor in good health (CMV status not recorded). Some clones in this sample may be carry-over from other donors' samples. CDR3 residues: CASSAPEMGEREKLFF. The CDR3 DNA follows: TGTGCCAGCAGCGCCCCGGAGATGGGGGAGAGGGAAAAACTGTTTTTT.